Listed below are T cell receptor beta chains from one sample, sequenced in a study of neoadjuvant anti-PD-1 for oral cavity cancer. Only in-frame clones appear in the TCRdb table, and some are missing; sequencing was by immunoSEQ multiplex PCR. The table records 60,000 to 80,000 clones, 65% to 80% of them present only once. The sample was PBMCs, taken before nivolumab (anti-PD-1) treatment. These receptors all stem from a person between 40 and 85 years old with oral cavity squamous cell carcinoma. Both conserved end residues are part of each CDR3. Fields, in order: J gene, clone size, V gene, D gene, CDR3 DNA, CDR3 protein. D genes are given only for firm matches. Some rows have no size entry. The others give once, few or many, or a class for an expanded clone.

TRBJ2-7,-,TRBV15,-,TGTGCCACCAGCAGAGAGAATACGGGCTACGAGCAGTACTTC,CATSRENTGYEQYF
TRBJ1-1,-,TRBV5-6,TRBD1,TGTGCCAGCAGCCTGAGGGCCAGGGGGGTTAACACTGAAGCTTTCTTT,CASSLRARGVNTEAFF
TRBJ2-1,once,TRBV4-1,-,TGCGCCAGCAGCCAAGCTAATATGGGACTTGACCTCTCCTACAATGAGCAGTTCTTC,CASSQANMGLDLSYNEQFF
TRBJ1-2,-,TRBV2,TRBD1,TGTGCCAGCAGTGCCGGACAGGGCGTCTATGGCTACACCTTC,CASSAGQGVYGYTF
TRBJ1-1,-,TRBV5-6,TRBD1,TGTGCCAGCAGCTGGGACAGGGCACGGGCGGCTGAAGCTTTCTTT,CASSWDRARAAEAFF
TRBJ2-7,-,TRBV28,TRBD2,TGTGCCAGCAGTTTATTGGTAACTAGCGGAAACTACGAGCAGTACTTC,CASSLLVTSGNYEQYF
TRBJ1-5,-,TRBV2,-,TGTGCCAGCAGGCCGGAACTAGGGGATCAGCCCCAGCATTTT,CASRPELGDQPQHF
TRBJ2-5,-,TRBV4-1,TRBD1,TGCGCCAGCAGCCAAGAGGGACAGGGGTACCAAGAGACCCAGTACTTC,CASSQEGQGYQETQYF
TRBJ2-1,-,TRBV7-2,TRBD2,TGTGCCAGCGGCGGACTAGCGGTCTACAATGAGCAGTTCTTC,CASGGLAVYNEQFF
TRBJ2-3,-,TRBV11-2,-,TGTGCCAGCAGCTCCCTTAAGAAGGATACGCAGTATTTT,CASSSLKKDTQYF